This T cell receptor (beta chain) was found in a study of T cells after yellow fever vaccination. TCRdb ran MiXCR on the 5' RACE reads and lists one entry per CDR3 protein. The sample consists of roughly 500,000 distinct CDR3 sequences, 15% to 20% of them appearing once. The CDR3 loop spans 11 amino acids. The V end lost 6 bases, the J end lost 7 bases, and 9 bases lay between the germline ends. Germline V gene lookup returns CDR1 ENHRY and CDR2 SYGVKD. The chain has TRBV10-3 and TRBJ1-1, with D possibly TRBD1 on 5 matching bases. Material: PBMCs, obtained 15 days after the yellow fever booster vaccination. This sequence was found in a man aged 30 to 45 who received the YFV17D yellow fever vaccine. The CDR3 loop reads CAISQDSEAFF. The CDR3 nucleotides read TGTGCCATCAGCCAAGACAGTGAAGCTTTCTTT.